The TCR beta chain described here comes from a study of T cell responses to AZD1222 COVID-19 vaccine. Study-wide points: When two AZD1222 doses had been given, Spike-specific TCR breadth and depth rose. Of the AZD1222 recipients, only five to seven were seropositive at baseline.

Looked up from germline, CDR1 is KGHSH and CDR2 is LQKENI. The length of the CDR3 is 14 residues. This clone was observed a single time. Its antigen is not identified. One junction end disagrees with the germline gene, perhaps due to a read error. The protocol was immunoSEQ multiplex PCR, while the TCRdb copy is restricted to in-frame clones and leaves out a portion. Found here are 35,000 to 55,000 clones, roughly 78% of them singletons; the top ten hold less than 25%. The source is an adult who received the MenACWY meningococcal vaccine as a control. The rearrangement uses TRBV18 and TRBJ1-1; perhaps TRBD1 as D (5 bases). Sequences were derived from peripheral blood, sampled 28 days after the second dose of the MenACWY control vaccine. In DNA, the CDR3 is TGTGCCAGCACACCGGGACGCGCGAACACTGAAGCTTTCTTT. It yields the protein CASTPGRANTEAFF.